This TCR beta chain originates from a study of shared clonotypes between healthy human individuals. TCRdb's table, derived via immunoSEQ multiplex PCR, lists solely in-frame clones and lacks some. The table includes about 960,000 clones, around 80% detected once. Per germline, CDR1 PRHDT and CDR2 FYEKMQ (reference sequence). V lost 4 bases to trimming and J lost 0 bases, with 13 bases between them. There are 15 residues in the CDR3. CD45RA-negative memory and CD45RA+ naive subsets were split from the CD4+ cells. The TCR comes from a man aged 18 to 35 in good health. This chain uses TRBV13 with TRBJ2-7; D remains ambiguous. The sample consisted of memory CD4+ T cells sorted from blood. The subset denotes: CD45RA-negative fraction. CDR3 protein: CASSSRLRHSYEQYF. CDR3 nucleotides: TGTGCCAGCAGCTCCCGGCTGCGTCACTCCTACGAGCAGTACTTC.